The T cell receptor (beta chain) described here comes from a study of regulatory T cells in long-lasting Graves disease. Stated time point: persistent/refractory GD, antithyroid drugs over 5 years with positive TRAb. The TCR library was prepared using RNA isolated from PBMCs. Patients came through an endocrinology department, and that department was in Xi'an, China. As collected, the peripheral blood samples measured 7.5 to 9 milliliters each and went into EDTA tubes. The table lists this clonotype with many counts. The antigen remains undetermined. Overall study findings and caveats: Comparison showed that persistent patients shared more public clonotypes (around 3,000) than new patients (966). There were preferences for TRBV28, TRBJ1-2 and TRBJ2-5 in persistent disease.

Arm-PCR of CDR3 regions and iRepertoire HTBI primers were the basis on which TCR beta libraries were built. From the multiplex PCR reads, TCRdb called clonotypes with MiXCR, one entry per CDR3 protein. In the table there are approximately 400,000 distinct CDR3 sequences, more than 20% of which are singletons. CDR1 MNHNS and CDR2 SASEGT come from the germline V gene. The ends were cut back, 7 bases at V and 5 bases at J, with 11 bases in the middle. There are 12 residues in the CDR3. The specimen was peripheral blood mononuclear cells (PBMCs), collected when the disease was refractory, from a patient treated with antithyroid drugs. The rearrangement uses TRBV6-1 and TRBJ1-2; unclear D gene. This clonotype originated in a female donor with Graves disease. CDR3: CASIRPGYGYTF. CDR3 in DNA: TGTGCCAGCATCCGGCCGGGATATGGCTACACCTTC.